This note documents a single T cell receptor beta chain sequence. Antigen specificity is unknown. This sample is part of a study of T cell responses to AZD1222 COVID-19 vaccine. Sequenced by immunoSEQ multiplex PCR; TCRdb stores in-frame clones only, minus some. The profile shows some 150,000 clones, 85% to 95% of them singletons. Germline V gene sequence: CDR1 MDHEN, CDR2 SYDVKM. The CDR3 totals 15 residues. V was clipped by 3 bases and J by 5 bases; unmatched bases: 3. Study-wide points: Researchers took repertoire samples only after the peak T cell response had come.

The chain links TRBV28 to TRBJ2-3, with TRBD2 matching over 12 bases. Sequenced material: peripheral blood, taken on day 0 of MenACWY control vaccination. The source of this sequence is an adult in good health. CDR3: CASSFAGLAGDTQYF. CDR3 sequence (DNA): TGTGCCAGCAGTTTCGCGGGACTAGCGGGAGATACGCAGTATTTT.